One sample yielded the 23 T cell receptor beta chains listed below, sequenced in a study of identical twins. Each CDR3 protein gets one entry after TCRdb re-called the 5' RACE reads with MiXCR. The data show fewer than 550,000 distinct CDR3 sequences, 13% to 15% seen once. The sample was also reused in another study, on yellow fever vaccine responses in identical twins.

Material for sequencing was CD4+ T cells sorted from blood. These receptors were obtained from a woman between 18 and 29 years old in good health.

This clonotype has just a few counts. The chain uses TRBV4-1 and TRBJ2-5, with D perhaps matching TRBD1 (5 bases). Germline V lookup: CDR1 MGHRA, CDR2 YSYEKL. V shed 0 bases and J shed 4 bases, with 12 bases lying between them. The CDR3 runs 15 residues. The CDR3 region has the DNA TGCGCCAGCAGCCAAGAAGGTCGCAGGGCAGAGACCCAGTACTTC. Translating gives CASSQEGRRAETQYF.

This clonotype occurred a few times. The chain uses TRBV5-5 and TRBJ2-1, with no clear D. The V end lost 2 bases, the J end lost 3 bases, and 12 bases lay between the germline ends. The CDR3 has 15 residues. Germline V gene sequence: CDR1 SGHKS, CDR2 YYEKEE (reference sequence). CDR3 sequence: CASSFSTDLYNEQFF. The CDR3 DNA reads TGTGCCAGCAGCTTCTCTACAGACCTCTACAATGAGCAGTTCTTC.

V gene TRBV11-2 combines with J gene TRBJ2-1; 16 nucleotides match TRBD2. This CDR3 spans 18 amino acids. V was clipped by 5 bases and J by 7 bases; unmatched bases: 11. Germline CDR1 is SGHAT and CDR2 is FQNNGV. CDR3 nucleotide sequence: TGTGCCAGCAGCATTGTCGGGACTAGCGGGGGGGCGAGAAATGAGCAGTTCTTC. Translation gives CASSIVGTSGGARNEQFF. The full variable domain, its missing parts supplied by reference TRBV11-2 and TRBJ2-1, is EAGVAQSPRYKIIEKRQSVAFWCNPISGHATLYWYQQILGQGPKLLIQFQNNGVVDDSQLPKDRFSAERLKGVDSTLKIQPAKLEDSAVYLCASSIVGTSGGARNEQFFGPGTRLTVL.

The genes are TRBV4-3 and TRBJ2-3; 11 bases fit TRBD2. The germline V gene has CDR1 LGHNA and CDR2 YSLEER. CDR3 length equals 15 residues. Trimming cost V 1 base and J 8 bases; bases outside gene matches: 5. The CDR3 DNA reads TGCGCCAGCAGCCAAGTACTAGCGGGAGTTGGTACGCAGTATTTT. Translating gives CASSQVLAGVGTQYF.

This clonotype was seen at least ten times. The CDR3 spells CASSLLPAGPQETQYF. DNA of the CDR3: TGCGCCAGCAGCTTGCTTCCAGCGGGACCTCAAGAGACCCAGTACTTC. The chain carries TRBV5-1 and TRBJ2-5, with 7 bases lining up with TRBD2. Per the germline V gene, CDR1 is SGHRS and CDR2 is YFSETQ. Germline trimming cut 1 base from V and 2 bases from J; bases unmatched to any gene: 8. This CDR3 has 16 residues.

The V call is TRBV12-3 or TRBV12-4, the J call TRBJ2-3, with a weak D call TRBD2 (7 bases). Trimming pared 5 bases from V and 2 bases from J, leaving 20 bases between. The CDR3 spans 17 residues. The chain's CDR3 is CASSRGSGTINTDTQYF. The CDR3 nucleotides are TGTGCCAGCAGTAGGGGGTCCGGGACTATAAACACAGATACGCAGTATTTT.

This rearrangement joins TRBV7-2 to TRBJ2-5; D remains unclear. Germline CDR1 reads SGHTA; CDR2 reads FQGNSA. CDR3 length: 15 residues. V was clipped by 4 bases and J by 2 bases, with 14 bases between them. CDR3 bases: TGTGCCAGCAGCTCCGGCCAGAGCCAACAAGAGACCCAGTACTTC. It is translated as CASSSGQSQQETQYF.

The chain employs TRBV3-1 and TRBJ2-5; tentatively, D is TRBD1 or TRBD2 (5 bases each). This CDR3 has 14 amino acids. The germline gives CDR1 LGHDT, CDR2 YNNKEL (reference sequence). Trimming removed 2 bases at V and 5 bases at J, with 12 bases between. DNA for the CDR3: TGTGCCAGCAGCCAAATATTTGGGGACGAGACCCAGTACTTC. It is translated as CASSQIFGDETQYF.

This clonotype was seen repeatedly, ten times or more. This sequence joins TRBV5-1 and TRBJ2-5; 8 bases map to TRBD1. This CDR3 has 14 residues. Per the germline V gene, CDR1 is SGHRS and CDR2 is YFSETQ. The ends lost 3 bases at V and 9 bases at J; junction bases unmatched: 10. This CDR3 reads CASSSGTGSLAQYF. Written as DNA, the CDR3 is TGCGCCAGCAGCTCCGGGACAGGCTCTTTGGCCCAGTACTTC.

The CDR3 bases are TGTGCCAGCAGTAGGTTCGAGACAGGGGAGTACGAGCAGTACTTC. This translates into CASSRFETGEYEQYF. This chain joins TRBV6-1 and TRBJ2-7, with TRBD1 identical over 8 bases. Germline CDR1 is MNHNS and CDR2 is SASEGT. The CDR3 spans 15 residues. The junction had 10 bases not matched to a gene; V was cut back by 5 bases and J by 4 bases.

This clonotype showed up just a few times. The chain couples TRBV7-2 to TRBJ2-1; TRBD1 might be the D (5 bases). CDR3 size: 12 residues. V lost 4 bases and J lost 12, with 13 bases in between. The germline V gene encodes CDR1 SGHTA and CDR2 FQGNSA. As DNA, the CDR3 is TGTGCCAGCAGCTGGCAGGGTGCGGTGCAGTTCTTC. It codes for CASSWQGAVQFF.

This clonotype has more than one count but fewer than ten. V usage is TRBV6-5 and J usage is TRBJ2-1; D is uncertain. CDR3 size: 16 residues. Per the germline V gene, CDR1 is MNHEY and CDR2 is SVGAGI. Trimming took off 0 bases at V and 7 bases at J, with 16 bases between the two ends. For the CDR3, the DNA is TGTGCCAGCAGTTACTCGCAGCACCTACCTGGAAATGAGCAGTTCTTC. Translation gives CASSYSQHLPGNEQFF.

This chain connects TRBV5-6 to TRBJ2-5, with 7 bases that match TRBD1. V lost 0 bases to trimming and J lost 5 bases; unmatched junction nucleotides: 13. The CDR3 has 17 residues. Germline CDR1 SGHDT, CDR2 YYEEEE. The chain's CDR3 is CASSLGLTGVLEETQYF. CDR3 sequence (DNA): TGTGCCAGCAGCTTGGGCCTCACAGGGGTGCTCGAGGAGACCCAGTACTTC.

This clonotype was observed at least ten times. The rearrangement uses TRBV29-1 and TRBJ2-1, with TRBD1 as a possible D gene (5 bases). Trimming took off 7 bases at V and 6 bases at J, with 22 bases between the two ends. Germline CDR1 SQVTM, CDR2 ANQGSEA. This CDR3 contains 15 residues. CDR3 protein: CSAKPGLGGSNEQFF. CDR3 sequence (DNA): TGCAGCGCAAAGCCAGGGTTGGGTGGCAGCAATGAGCAGTTCTTC.

This clonotype was recorded a few times. The chain joins TRBV20-1 to TRBJ2-5; the D is unclear. V was shortened by 0 bases and J by 2 bases, with 7 bases between the two germline ends. The CDR3 is 13 amino acids. Germline values: CDR1 DFQATT, CDR2 SNEGSKA (reference sequence). The CDR3, as DNA: TGCAGTGCTAGAGATGATGGTCAAGAGACCCAGTACTTC. This encodes CSARDDGQETQYF.

The chain combines TRBV6-4 with TRBJ2-1; no reliable D call. This CDR3 has 15 amino acids. CDR1 MRHNA and CDR2 SNTAGT come from the germline V gene. The V end was cut by 1 base, the J end by 6 bases, with 13 bases between. The CDR3 DNA reads TGTGCCAGCAGTGACTTGGGTGTTATGGGCAATGAGCAGTTCTTC. It encodes CASSDLGVMGNEQFF.

In this sample, this clonotype turned up a few times. The J gene is TRBJ2-4, the V gene TRBV29-1, with D perhaps matching TRBD1 (8 bases). CDR3 size: 14 residues. Per the germline V gene, CDR1 is SQVTM and CDR2 is ANQGSEA. Trimming took 6 bases from V and 1 from J, leaving 13 bases between them. The CDR3 reads CSVVQGGAKNIQYF. CDR3 nucleotides: TGCAGCGTGGTACAGGGGGGGGCCAAAAACATTCAGTACTTC.

The chain joins TRBV7-6 to TRBJ2-7, with unresolved D. V lost 4 bases, J lost 3 bases, and 10 bases lay in between. This CDR3 has 13 residues. Germline CDR1 is SGHVS and CDR2 is FNYEAQ. Here the CDR3 reads CASSSQRNYEQYF. The CDR3, as DNA: TGTGCCAGCAGCTCACAACGAAACTACGAGCAGTACTTC.

This clonotype was found many times. The V gene is TRBV5-5, the J gene TRBJ2-5, with 9 nucleotides matching TRBD2. J lost 5 bases, V lost 5 bases, and 13 bases had no gene match. Germline V gives CDR1 SGHKS, CDR2 YYEKEE (reference sequence). This CDR3 has 16 residues. The CDR3 sequence is CASSSRPGLAGETQYF. CDR3 DNA sequence: TGTGCCAGCAGTTCTAGACCGGGACTAGCCGGGGAGACCCAGTACTTC.

The chain recombines TRBV6-1 with TRBJ2-4, with D perhaps matching TRBD1 or TRBD2 (5 bases each). Trimming took off 6 bases at V and 5 bases at J, with 11 bases between the two ends. The germline V gene encodes CDR1 MNHNS and CDR2 SASEGT. CDR3 size: 13 residues. CDR3 region: CASRGTDQNIQYF. CDR3 nucleotide sequence: TGTGCCAGCAGGGGGACGGATCAAAACATTCAGTACTTC.

This clonotype showed up just a few times. This rearrangement joins TRBV6-1 to TRBJ1-1; D is unclear. The CDR3 contains 14 residues. Trimming took off 6 bases at V and 1 base at J, with 12 bases between the two ends. Germline CDR1 and CDR2: MNHNS and SASEGT. The CDR3 reads CASSPRRGNTEAFF. The DNA for the CDR3 is TGTGCCAGCAGCCCAAGGCGGGGGAACACTGAAGCTTTCTTT.

This clonotype has a count of ten or more. The gene calls are TRBV5-1 and TRBJ1-2, with 8 bases fitting TRBD1. J lost 7 bases, V lost 0 bases, and 2 bases had no gene match. This CDR3 contains 13 residues. CDR1 is SGHRS, CDR2 YFSETQ, per germline. CDR3 region: CASSLGTGGGYTF. DNA of the CDR3: TGCGCCAGCAGCTTGGGAACAGGGGGTGGCTACACCTTC. The complete variable domain, with remaining parts taken from reference TRBV5-1 and TRBJ1-2, reads KAGVTQTPRYLIKTRGQQVTLSCSPISGHRSVSWYQQTPGQGLQFLFEYFSETQRNKGNFPGRFSGRQFSNSRSEMNVSTLELGDSALYLCASSLGTGGGYTFGSGTRLTVV.

The chain uses TRBV7-9 and TRBJ2-1; 11 nucleotides align to TRBD1. The CDR3 has 15 residues. Germline loops: CDR1 SEHNR, CDR2 FQNEAQ (reference sequence). J was trimmed by 7 bases and V by 5 bases; bases with no gene match: 7. The CDR3 nucleotides are TGTGCCAGCAGCCCGGGGACAGGGGGAAGGAATGAGCAGTTCTTC. Protein sequence: CASSPGTGGRNEQFF. The complete variable domain, with remaining parts taken from reference TRBV7-9 and TRBJ2-1, reads DTGVSQNPRHKITKRGQNVTFRCDPISEHNRLYWYRQTLGQGPEFLTYFQNEAQLEKSRLLSDRFSAERPKGSFSTLEIQRTEQGDSAMYLCASSPGTGGRNEQFFGPGTRLTVL.